The 3 T cell receptor beta chains presented below share a single source sample, sequenced in a study of blood T cell repertoires in COVID-19. Sequencing was performed with immunoSEQ multiplex PCR; in TCRdb, only in-frame clones are kept and a portion is missing. This sample has some 320,000 clones; roughly nine tenths occur once, and the top ten carry roughly 2.5%. Input material: PBMCs or T cells enriched from blood (not recorded which). These receptors all come from a man between 60 and 75 years old who had recovered from COVID-19.

The sample holds one count of this clone. The V gene is TRBV20-1, the J gene TRBJ2-1; TRBD2 agrees at 9 bases. The CDR3 covers 14 residues. Germline values: CDR1 DFQATT, CDR2 SNEGSKA (reference sequence). DNA for the CDR3: TGCAGCGCTTGTGGAGCGGGAGGTCGTAATGAGCAGTTCTTC. It is translated as CSACGAGGRNEQFF.

This clone was recorded a few times. The J gene is TRBJ2-2, the V gene TRBV7-2, with unresolved D. V shed 2 bases and J shed 2 bases, with 6 bases lying between them. The germline gives CDR1 SGHTA, CDR2 FQGNSA. The CDR3 totals 14 residues. The CDR3 sequence: CASSLKLNTGELFF. In DNA, the CDR3 is TGTGCCAGCAGCTTAAAACTAAACACCGGGGAGCTGTTTTTT.

The chain employs TRBV4-1 and TRBJ2-2; D is unresolved. The V gene's germline CDR1 is MGHRA and CDR2 YSYEKL. This CDR3 has 14 residues. The germline V and J ends were trimmed by 0 bases and 7 bases, with 9 bases remaining between them. For the CDR3, the DNA is TGCGCCAGCAGCCAAGAAGGTCGAGGCGGGGAGCTGTTTTTT. Protein sequence: CASSQEGRGGELFF.